This T cell receptor (beta chain) emerged from a study of blood T cell repertoires in COVID-19. There are 16 residues in the CDR3. Germline V lookup: CDR1 LGHDT, CDR2 YNNKEL (reference sequence). Trimming took off 5 bases at V and 1 base at J, with 16 bases between the two ends. Remarks on this clone: Within the sample, other DNA sequences also encode this same CDR3.

Per the original methods: Counts of nucleated cells, estimated from reference gene primer amplification, were obtained. The table came from immunoSEQ multiplex PCR; TCRdb's copy has only in-frame clones and leaves some out. D and trimming come from the DNA, and the V and J calls and clone size come from that table. This sample has 150,000 to 200,000 clones, with approximately 86% found just once. This sequence was found in a woman of 80 years or more with COVID-19, enrolled during active disease. This chain connects TRBV3-1 (or the pseudogene TRBV3-2) to TRBJ2-3; D is perhaps TRBD2 (6 bases). The sequenced sample was peripheral blood. CDR3 amino acids: CASSDQRRGRTDTQYF. CDR3 sequence (DNA): TGTGCCAGCAGCGACCAAAGGAGGGGACGCACAGATACGCAGTATTTT.